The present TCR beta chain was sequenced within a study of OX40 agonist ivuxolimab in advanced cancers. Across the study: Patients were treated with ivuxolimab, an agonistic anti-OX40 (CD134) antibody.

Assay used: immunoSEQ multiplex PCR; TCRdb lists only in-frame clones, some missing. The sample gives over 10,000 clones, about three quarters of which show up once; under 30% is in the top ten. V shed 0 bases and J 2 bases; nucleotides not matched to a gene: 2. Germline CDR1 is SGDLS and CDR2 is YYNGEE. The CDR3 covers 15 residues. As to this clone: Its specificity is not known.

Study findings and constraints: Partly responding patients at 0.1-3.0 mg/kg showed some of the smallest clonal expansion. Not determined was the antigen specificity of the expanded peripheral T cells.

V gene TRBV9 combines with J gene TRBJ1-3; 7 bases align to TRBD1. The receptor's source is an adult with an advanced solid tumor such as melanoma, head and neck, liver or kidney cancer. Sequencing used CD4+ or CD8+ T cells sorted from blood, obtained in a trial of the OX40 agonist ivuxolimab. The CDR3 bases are TGTGCCAGCAGCGTAGGCACAGGGGCTGGAAACACCATATATTTT. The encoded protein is CASSVGTGAGNTIYF.